This TCR beta chain appears in the sequencing data of a study of PD-1 blockade in classical Hodgkin lymphoma. The time point: newly diagnosed, previously untreated cHL patient sample. Broader study findings: Diminished baseline TCR diversity has been reported in newly diagnosed patients relative to healthy donors.

The assay was immunoSEQ multiplex PCR, and TCRdb's table has in-frame clones only and misses some. Counted here are tens of thousands of clones, roughly 92% occurring once; the ten biggest clones make up approximately 3.9%. To note about this clone: Its specificity is unknown.

This clonotype was sampled from a human donor with classical Hodgkin lymphoma. The sample comprised peripheral blood mononuclear cells (PBMCs).

The CDR3 nucleotides are TGCGCCAGCAGCCAAGGCGCGGCTAGCGGGTATTACGAGCAGTACTTC. This codes for CASSQGAASGYYEQYF. This sequence joins TRBV4-1 and TRBJ2-7, with 8 bases that match TRBD2. Germline CDR1 reads MGHRA; CDR2 reads YSYEKL. This CDR3 has 16 amino acids. The trim removed 1 base at V and 4 bases at J, leaving 9 bases unmatched.